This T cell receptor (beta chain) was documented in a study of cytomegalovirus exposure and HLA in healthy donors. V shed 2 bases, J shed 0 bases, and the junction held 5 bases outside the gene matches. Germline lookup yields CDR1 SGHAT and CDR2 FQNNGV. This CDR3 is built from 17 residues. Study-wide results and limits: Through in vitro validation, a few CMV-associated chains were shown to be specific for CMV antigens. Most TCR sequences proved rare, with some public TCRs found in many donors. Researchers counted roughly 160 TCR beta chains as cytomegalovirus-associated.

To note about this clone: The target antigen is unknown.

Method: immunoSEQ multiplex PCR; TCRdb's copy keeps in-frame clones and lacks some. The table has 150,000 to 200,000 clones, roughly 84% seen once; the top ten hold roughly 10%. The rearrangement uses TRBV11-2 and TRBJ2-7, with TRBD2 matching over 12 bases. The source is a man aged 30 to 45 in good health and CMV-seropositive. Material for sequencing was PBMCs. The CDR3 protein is CASSLFRTSGNSYEQYF. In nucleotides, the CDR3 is TGTGCCAGCAGCTTATTCAGGACTAGCGGGAACTCCTACGAGCAGTACTTC.